These 10 T cell receptor beta chains were sequenced from one sample in a study of shared T cell receptors in the human thymus. Clones were read by immunoSEQ multiplex PCR, and TCRdb kept only the in-frame ones, dropping some. The sample carries hundreds of thousands of clones, around 87% recorded once. The same data also went into a second study, on human thymus T cells.

The sample taken for sequencing was thymocytes. Source of these receptors: a boy in the first two years of life with a congenital heart defect.

On this clone itself: Within the sample, other DNA sequences also encode this same CDR3. The rearrangement joins TRBV28 to TRBJ1-5, with unresolved D. Trimming took off 1 base at V and 6 bases at J, with 7 bases between the two ends. The length of the CDR3 is 13 residues. CDR1 and CDR2 from the germline V gene are MDHEN and SYDVKM. The CDR3 nucleotides read TGTGCCAGCAGTTTATTCCCGGTTCAGCCCCAGCATTTT. Encoded protein: CASSLFPVQPQHF.

This clone came up a few times. This CDR3 is CASSNTVNTEAFF. DNA for the CDR3: TGTGCCAGCAGTAACACAGTGAACACTGAAGCTTTCTTT. This chain uses TRBV25-1 with TRBJ1-1; no clear D. The CDR3 loop spans 13 amino acids. CDR1 is MGHDK and CDR2 is SYGVNS in the germline V gene. Deletions cut 5 bases from V and 0 bases from J, with 7 bases between.

The chain is built from TRBV7-2 and TRBJ1-1; D may be TRBD1 (6 bases). Trimming shortened V by 2 bases and J by 3 bases, and 13 bases separated the two germline ends. The CDR3 sequence is 15 residues long. Germline CDR1 reads SGHTA; CDR2 reads FQGNSA. The CDR3 bases are TGTGCCAGCAGCTTATCGGGGGGCGAGTACACTGAAGCTTTCTTT. This encodes CASSLSGGEYTEAFF. The full variable domain, its missing parts supplied by reference TRBV7-2 and TRBJ1-1, is GAGVSQSPSNKVTEKGKDVELRCDPISGHTALYWYRQSLGQGLEFLIYFQGNSAPDKSGLPSDRFSAERTGGSVSTLTIQRTQQEDSAVYLCASSLSGGEYTEAFFGQGTRLTVV.

The J gene is TRBJ2-1, the V gene TRBV7-9, with no clear D. Trimming pared 1 base from V and 13 bases from J, leaving 8 bases between. This CDR3 region has 11 residues. Germline lookup yields CDR1 SEHNR and CDR2 FQNEAQ (reference sequence). CDR3 DNA sequence: TGTGCCAGCAGCTTAGAAGCTGGTCAGTTCTTC. Its translation: CASSLEAGQFF.

The CDR3 is CSVPLAGAGETQYF. CDR3 in DNA: TGCAGCGTTCCATTAGCGGGAGCGGGCGAGACCCAGTACTTC. This chain uses TRBV29-1 with TRBJ2-5; 9 bases are shared with TRBD2. This CDR3 comprises 14 residues. CDR1 is SQVTM and CDR2 is ANQGSEA in the germline V gene. Trimming at V came to 5 bases and at J to 5 bases, leaving 9 bases not matched to a gene.

The genes are TRBV4-3 and TRBJ2-3; 11 bases fit TRBD2. The CDR3 length is 18 residues. Germline V gene sequence: CDR1 LGHNA, CDR2 YSLEER. The V and J ends lost 4 bases and 3 bases, in that order; junction bases with no gene match: 12. The CDR3, as DNA: TGCGCCAGCAGCCTCACGTATAGCGGGGGGGCTCTGACAGATACGCAGTATTTT. As protein: CASSLTYSGGALTDTQYF.

The chain recombines TRBV30 with TRBJ2-1, with TRBD2 as a possible D gene (5 bases). The V gene lost 0 bases and the J gene lost 9 bases, with 9 bases spanning the gap. In germline, CDR1 is GTSNPN, CDR2 SVGIG (reference sequence). The CDR3 extends over 12 amino acids. For the CDR3, the DNA is TGTGCCTGGAGTGTTCTGGACTTTGAGCAGTTCTTC. It yields the protein CAWSVLDFEQFF.

The chain uses TRBV10-3 and TRBJ1-5; tentatively, D is TRBD1 (5 bases). Trimming took 8 bases from V and 6 from J, leaving 14 bases between them. CDR3 size: 13 residues. CDR1 is ENHRY and CDR2 is SYGVKD in the germline V gene. CDR3 nucleotide sequence: TGTGCCATCGGGGGGGAGACCAGTCAGCCCCAGCATTTT. Encoded protein: CAIGGETSQPQHF.

This rearrangement joins TRBV28 to TRBJ2-5, with a tentative D call TRBD1 (5 bases). The CDR3 consists of 14 residues. Trimming removed 2 bases from V and 2 bases from J, with 9 bases in between. Germline CDR1 is MDHEN and CDR2 is SYDVKM. The CDR3 here is CASSLHGAQETQYF. CDR3 nucleotide sequence: TGTGCCAGCAGTTTACATGGGGCACAAGAGACCCAGTACTTC.

The chain uses TRBV15 and TRBJ1-3; 7 nucleotides agree with TRBD1. CDR3 size: 19 residues. Germline V gene lookup returns CDR1 LNHNV and CDR2 YYDKDF (reference sequence). The V segment lost 1 base and the J segment 0 bases; nucleotides outside the gene matches: 12. The CDR3 DNA follows: TGTGCCACCAGCAGAGTCAGCACCCGGGACAGATTCTCTGGAAACACCATATATTTT. Encoded protein: CATSRVSTRDRFSGNTIYF. Using reference TRBV15 and TRBJ1-3 for the parts outside the CDR3, the full variable domain is DAMVIQNPRYQVTQFGKPVTLSCSQTLNHNVMYWYQQKSSQAPKLLFHYYDKDFNNEADTPDNFQSRRPNTSFCFLDIRSPGLGDTAMYLCATSRVSTRDRFSGNTIYFGEGSWLTVV.